This TCR beta chain is from a study of blood T cell repertoires in COVID-19. On the study more broadly: Specimens from acute and convalescent COVID-19 originated in the United States, Italy and Spain. In each case, the material was cDNA or gDNA derived from T cells, B-cell-depleted T cells, or PBMCs.

In the study's own analysis: How many nucleated cells were present was estimated from reference gene primer amplification. Sequenced by immunoSEQ multiplex PCR; TCRdb stores in-frame clones only, minus some. The V and J calls and the clone size are those of that table, but D and trimming were determined from the DNA. This sample has about 160,000 clones, with 70% to 85% found just once. V was clipped by 2 bases and J by 6 bases, with 15 bases between them. The CDR3 spans 15 residues. Germline V gene data show CDR1 as SGDLS and CDR2 as YYNGEE. The clonotype was recovered from a woman aged 80 or over with acute or convalescent COVID-19. The genes are TRBV9 and TRBJ2-1; maybe TRBD1 (5 bases). The sequenced material came from peripheral blood. The CDR3 spells CASSVAQVDSNEQFF. DNA for the CDR3: TGTGCCAGCAGCGTCGCACAGGTCGACTCCAATGAGCAGTTCTTC.